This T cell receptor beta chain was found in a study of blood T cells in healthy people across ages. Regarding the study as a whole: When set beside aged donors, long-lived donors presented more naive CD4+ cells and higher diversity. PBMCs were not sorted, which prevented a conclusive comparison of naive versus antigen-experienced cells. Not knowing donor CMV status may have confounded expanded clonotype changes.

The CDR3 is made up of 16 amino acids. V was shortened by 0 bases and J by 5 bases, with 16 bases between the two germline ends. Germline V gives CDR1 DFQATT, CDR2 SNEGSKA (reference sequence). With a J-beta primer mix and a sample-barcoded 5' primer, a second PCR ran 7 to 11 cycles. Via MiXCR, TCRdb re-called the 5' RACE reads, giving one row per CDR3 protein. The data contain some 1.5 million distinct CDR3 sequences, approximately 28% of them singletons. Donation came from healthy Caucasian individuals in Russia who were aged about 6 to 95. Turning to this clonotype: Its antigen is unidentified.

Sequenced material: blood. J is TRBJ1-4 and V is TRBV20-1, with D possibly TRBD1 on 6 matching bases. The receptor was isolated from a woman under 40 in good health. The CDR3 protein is CSARDNIRQGNEKLFF. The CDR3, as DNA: TGCAGTGCTAGAGATAACATACGGCAGGGGAATGAAAAACTGTTTTTT.